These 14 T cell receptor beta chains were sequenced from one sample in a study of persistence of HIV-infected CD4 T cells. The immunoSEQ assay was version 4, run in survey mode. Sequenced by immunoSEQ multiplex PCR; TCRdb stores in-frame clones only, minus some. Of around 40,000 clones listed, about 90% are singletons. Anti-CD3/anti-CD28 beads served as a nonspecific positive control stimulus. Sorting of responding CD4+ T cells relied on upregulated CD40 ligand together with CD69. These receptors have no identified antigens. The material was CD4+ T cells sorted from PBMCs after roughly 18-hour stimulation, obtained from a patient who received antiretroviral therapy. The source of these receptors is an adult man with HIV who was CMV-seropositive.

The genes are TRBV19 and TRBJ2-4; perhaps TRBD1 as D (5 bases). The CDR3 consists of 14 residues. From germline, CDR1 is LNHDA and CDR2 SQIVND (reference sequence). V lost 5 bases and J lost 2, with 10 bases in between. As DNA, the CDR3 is TGTGCCAGTAGTCCTCAGGGTTCCAAAAACATTCAGTACTTC. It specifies CASSPQGSKNIQYF.

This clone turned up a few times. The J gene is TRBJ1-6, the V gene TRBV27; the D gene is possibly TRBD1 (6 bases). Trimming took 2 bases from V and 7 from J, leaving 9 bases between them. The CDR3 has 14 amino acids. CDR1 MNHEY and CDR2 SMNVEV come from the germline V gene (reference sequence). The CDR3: CASSLTGANSPLHF. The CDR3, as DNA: TGTGCCAGCAGTTTAACGGGGGCAAATTCACCCCTCCACTTT.

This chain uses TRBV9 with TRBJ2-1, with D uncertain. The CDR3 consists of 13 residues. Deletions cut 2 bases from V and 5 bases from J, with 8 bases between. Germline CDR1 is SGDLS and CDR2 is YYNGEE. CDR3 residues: CASSVLNDNEQFF. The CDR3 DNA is TGTGCCAGCAGCGTTTTAAACGACAATGAGCAGTTCTTC.

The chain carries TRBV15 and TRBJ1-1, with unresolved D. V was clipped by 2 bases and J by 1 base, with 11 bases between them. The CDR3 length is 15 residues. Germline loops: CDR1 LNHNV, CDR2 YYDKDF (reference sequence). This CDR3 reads CATSRLVTANTEAFF. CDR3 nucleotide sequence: TGTGCCACCAGCAGATTAGTAACAGCGAACACTGAAGCTTTCTTT.

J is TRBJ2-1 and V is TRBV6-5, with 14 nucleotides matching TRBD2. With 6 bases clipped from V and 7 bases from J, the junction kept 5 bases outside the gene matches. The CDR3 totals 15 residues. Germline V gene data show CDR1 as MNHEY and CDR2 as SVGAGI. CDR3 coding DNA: TGTGCCAGCAGCCGGACTAGCGGGGGGAGGAATGAGCAGTTCTTC. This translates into CASSRTSGGRNEQFF.

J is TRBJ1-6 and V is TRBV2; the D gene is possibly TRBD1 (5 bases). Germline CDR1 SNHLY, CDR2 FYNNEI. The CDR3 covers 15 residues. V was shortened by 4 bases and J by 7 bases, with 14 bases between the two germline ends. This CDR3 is CASSVTRQMNSPLHF. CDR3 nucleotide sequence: TGTGCCAGCAGTGTGACTAGACAGATGAATTCACCCCTCCACTTT.

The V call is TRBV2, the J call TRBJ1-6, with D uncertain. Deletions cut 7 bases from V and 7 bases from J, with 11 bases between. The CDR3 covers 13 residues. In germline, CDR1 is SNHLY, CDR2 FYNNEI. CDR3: CASTPVPNSPLHF. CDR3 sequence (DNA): TGTGCCAGCACCCCAGTCCCGAATTCACCCCTCCACTTT.

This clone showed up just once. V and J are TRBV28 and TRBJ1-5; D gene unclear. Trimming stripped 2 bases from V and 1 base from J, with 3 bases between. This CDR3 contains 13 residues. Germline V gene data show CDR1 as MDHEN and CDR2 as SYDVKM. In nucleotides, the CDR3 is TGTGCCAGCAGTTTAACGAGCAATCAGCCCCAGCATTTT. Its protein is CASSLTSNQPQHF.

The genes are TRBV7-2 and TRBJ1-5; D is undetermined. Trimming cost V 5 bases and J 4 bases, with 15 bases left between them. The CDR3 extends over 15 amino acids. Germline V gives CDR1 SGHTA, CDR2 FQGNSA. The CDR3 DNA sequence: TGTGCCAGCAGCCTCAGCGTGACGGCAAATCAGCCCCAGCATTTT. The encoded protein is CASSLSVTANQPQHF.

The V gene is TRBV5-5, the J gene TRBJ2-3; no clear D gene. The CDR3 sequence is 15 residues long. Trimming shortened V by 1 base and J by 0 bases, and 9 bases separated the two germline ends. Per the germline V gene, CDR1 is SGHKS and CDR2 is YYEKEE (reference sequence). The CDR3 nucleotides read TGTGCCAGCAGCTTGTCAGATCTTAGCACAGATACGCAGTATTTT. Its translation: CASSLSDLSTDTQYF.

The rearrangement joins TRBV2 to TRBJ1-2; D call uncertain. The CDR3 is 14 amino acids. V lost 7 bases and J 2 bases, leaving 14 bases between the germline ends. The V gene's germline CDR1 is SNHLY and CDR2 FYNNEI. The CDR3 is CASIIGRANYGYTF. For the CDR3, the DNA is TGTGCCAGCATAATTGGTAGGGCAAACTATGGCTACACCTTC.

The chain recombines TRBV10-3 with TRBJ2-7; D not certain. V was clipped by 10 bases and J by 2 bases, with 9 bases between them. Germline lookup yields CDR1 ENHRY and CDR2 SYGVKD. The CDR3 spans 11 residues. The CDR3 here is CATGGAYEQYF. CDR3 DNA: TGTGCCACCGGTGGGGCCTACGAGCAGTACTTC.

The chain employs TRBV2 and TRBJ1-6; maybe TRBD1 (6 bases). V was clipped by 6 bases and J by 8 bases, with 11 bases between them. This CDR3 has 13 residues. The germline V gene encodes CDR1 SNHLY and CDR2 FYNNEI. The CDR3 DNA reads TGTGCCAGCAGCTCTTACAGGGATTCACCCCTCCACTTT. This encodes CASSSYRDSPLHF.

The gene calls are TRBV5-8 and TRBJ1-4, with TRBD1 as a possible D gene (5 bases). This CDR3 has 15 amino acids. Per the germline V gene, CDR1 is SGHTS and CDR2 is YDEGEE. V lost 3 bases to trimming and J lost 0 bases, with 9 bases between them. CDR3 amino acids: CASSSGPTTNEKLFF. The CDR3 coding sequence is TGTGCCAGCAGCTCGGGGCCCACAACTAATGAAAAACTGTTTTTT.